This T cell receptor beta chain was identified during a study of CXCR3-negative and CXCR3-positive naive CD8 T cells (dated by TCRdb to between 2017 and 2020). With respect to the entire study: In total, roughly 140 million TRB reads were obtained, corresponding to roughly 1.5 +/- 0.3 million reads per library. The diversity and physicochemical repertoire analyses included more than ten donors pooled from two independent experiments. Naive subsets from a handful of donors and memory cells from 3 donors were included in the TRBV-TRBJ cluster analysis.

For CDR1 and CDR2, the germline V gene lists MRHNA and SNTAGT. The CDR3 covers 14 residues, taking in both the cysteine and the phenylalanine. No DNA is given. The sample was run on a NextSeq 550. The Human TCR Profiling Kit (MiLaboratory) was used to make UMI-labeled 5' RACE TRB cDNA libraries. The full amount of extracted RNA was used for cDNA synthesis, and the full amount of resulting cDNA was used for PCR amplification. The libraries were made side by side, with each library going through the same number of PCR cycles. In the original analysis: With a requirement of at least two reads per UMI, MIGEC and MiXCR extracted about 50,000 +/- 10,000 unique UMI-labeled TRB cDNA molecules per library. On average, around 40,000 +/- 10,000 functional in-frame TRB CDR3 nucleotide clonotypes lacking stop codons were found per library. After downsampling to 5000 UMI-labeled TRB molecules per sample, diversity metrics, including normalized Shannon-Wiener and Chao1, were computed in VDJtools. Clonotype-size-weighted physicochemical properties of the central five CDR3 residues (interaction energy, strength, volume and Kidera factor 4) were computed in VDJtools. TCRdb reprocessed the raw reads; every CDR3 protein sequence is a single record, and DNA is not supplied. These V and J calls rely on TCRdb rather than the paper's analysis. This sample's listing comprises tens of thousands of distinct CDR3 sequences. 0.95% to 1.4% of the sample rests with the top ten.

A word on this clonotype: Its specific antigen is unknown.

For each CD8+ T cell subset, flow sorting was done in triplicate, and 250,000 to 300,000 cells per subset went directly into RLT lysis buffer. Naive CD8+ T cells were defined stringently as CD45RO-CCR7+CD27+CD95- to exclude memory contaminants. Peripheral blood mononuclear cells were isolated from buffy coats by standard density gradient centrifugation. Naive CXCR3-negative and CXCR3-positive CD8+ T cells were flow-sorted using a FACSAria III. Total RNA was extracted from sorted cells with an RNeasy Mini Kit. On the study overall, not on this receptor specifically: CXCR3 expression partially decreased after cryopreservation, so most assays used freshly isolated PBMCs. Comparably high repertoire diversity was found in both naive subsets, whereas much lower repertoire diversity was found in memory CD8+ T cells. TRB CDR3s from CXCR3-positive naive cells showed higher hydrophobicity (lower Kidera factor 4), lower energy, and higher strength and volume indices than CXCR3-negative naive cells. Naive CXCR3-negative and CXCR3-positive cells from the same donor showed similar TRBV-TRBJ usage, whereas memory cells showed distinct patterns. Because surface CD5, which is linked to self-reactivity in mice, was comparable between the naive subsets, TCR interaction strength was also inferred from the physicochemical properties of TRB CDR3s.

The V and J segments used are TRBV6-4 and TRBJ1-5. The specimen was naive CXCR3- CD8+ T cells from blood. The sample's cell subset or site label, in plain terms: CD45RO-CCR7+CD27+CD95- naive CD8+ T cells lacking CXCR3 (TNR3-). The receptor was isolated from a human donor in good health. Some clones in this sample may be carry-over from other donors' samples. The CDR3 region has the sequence CASSERYSNQPQHF.